This T cell receptor beta chain is drawn from a study of T cell repertoires in cytomegalovirus infection. The CDR3 is made up of 13 amino acids. Trimming shortened V by 6 bases and J by 4 bases, and 12 bases separated the two germline ends. Germline lookup yields CDR1 SGHTA and CDR2 FQGNSA. One entry per CDR3 protein, called by TCRdb with MiXCR from the reads. This sample has roughly 170,000 distinct CDR3 sequences, with about a fifth found just once. Overall study findings and caveats: Summed frequency of public TCR beta families distinguished CMV carriers with the relevant HLA.

In its sample, this clonotype was seen a few times. The antigen is undetermined. This TCR came from a human donor in good health (CMV status not recorded). Some clones in this sample may be carry-over from other donors' samples. The specimen comprised CD8+ T cells from cultured PBMCs, sampled from culture after CMV antigen stimulation. The rearrangement links TRBV7-2 to TRBJ1-1; D not resolved. This chain's CDR3 is CASRDRVSTEAFF. CDR3 nucleotides: TGTGCCAGCAGGGATCGGGTATCCACTGAAGCTTTCTTT. Combining the CDR3 with reference TRBV7-2 and TRBJ1-1 gives the whole variable domain GAGVSQSPSNKVTEKGKDVELRCDPISGHTALYWYRQSLGQGLEFLIYFQGNSAPDKSGLPSDRFSAERTGGSVSTLTIQRTQQEDSAVYLCASRDRVSTEAFFGQGTRLTVV.